The clone carrying this TCR beta chain has more than one count but fewer than ten. What it binds is not known. The libraries were made with immunoSEQ v3. Each library reached 1.9 million or so read pairs, or about 5-6.5 million at deep level. Profiling relied on immunoSEQ multiplex PCR, and the TCRdb table lists in-frame clones only, not all of them. The table shows 50,000 or so clones, with 65% to 80% occurring only once. The data are from a study of TIL therapy for anti-PD-1-resistant metastatic lung cancer. The overall study: Half of patients were current or former smokers.

The V end was cut by 0 bases, the J end by 10 bases, with 11 bases between. CDR1 and CDR2 (germline): SGHRS, YFSETQ. The CDR3 is made up of 14 amino acids. Time point given: pre-treatment sample, taken before nivolumab and TIL therapy. Tumor tissue came from excised metastases, mostly pleural nodules or supraclavicular lymph nodes. The study's findings and limits: Compared with baseline intratumoral T cells, expanded TIL cultures were more clonal and less diverse (approximately 6% vs 31%).

This receptor was obtained from a person between 25 and 79 years old with non-small cell lung cancer. The J gene is TRBJ1-6, the V gene TRBV5-1; D may be TRBD1 (6 bases). Here the sequenced sample was tumor tissue, taken at baseline. The CDR3: CASSLEGRGSPLHF. CDR3 sequence (DNA): TGCGCCAGCAGCTTGGAGGGCAGGGGCTCACCCCTCCACTTT.